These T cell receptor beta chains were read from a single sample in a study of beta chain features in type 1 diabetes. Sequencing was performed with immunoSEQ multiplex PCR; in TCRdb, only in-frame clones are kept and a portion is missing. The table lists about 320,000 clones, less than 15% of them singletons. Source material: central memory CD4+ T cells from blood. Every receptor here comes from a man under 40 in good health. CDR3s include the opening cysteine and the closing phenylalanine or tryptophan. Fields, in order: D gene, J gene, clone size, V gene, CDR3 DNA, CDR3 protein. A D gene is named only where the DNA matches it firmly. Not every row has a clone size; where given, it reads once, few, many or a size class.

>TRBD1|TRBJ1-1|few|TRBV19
TGTGCCAGTAGTCTTAGACAGGGAGAGAACACTGAAGCTTTCTTT
CASSLRQGENTEAFF
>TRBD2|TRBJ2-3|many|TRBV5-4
TGTGCCAGCAGTTCTAGCGGGGTGAACACAGATACGCAGTATTTT
CASSSSGVNTDTQYF
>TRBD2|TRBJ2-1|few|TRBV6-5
TGTGCCAGCAGTGGCGGGGGGGCCTATGAGCAGTTCTTC
CASSGGGAYEQFF
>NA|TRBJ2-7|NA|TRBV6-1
TGTGCCAGCAGTGAAGCCCTGGCTCGAACCTACGAGCAGTACTTC
CASSEALARTYEQYF
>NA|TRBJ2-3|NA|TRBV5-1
TGCGCCAGCAGCGGAGACAGCCGAGATACGCAGTATTTT
CASSGDSRDTQYF
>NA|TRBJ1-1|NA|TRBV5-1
TGCGCCAGCAGCTTGGAACCGACGGGGAACACTGAAGCTTTCTTT
CASSLEPTGNTEAFF
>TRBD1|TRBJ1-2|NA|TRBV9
TGTGCCAGCAGCCCCCAGGACAGGGCTGGCTACACCTTC
CASSPQDRAGYTF
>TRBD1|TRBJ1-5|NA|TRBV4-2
TGTGCCAGCAGCCAAGAGGGACAGGGTTTTCAGCCCCAGCATTTT
CASSQEGQGFQPQHF
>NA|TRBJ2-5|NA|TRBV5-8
TGTGCCAGCAGCCTCGGAAGTAGCGGACAAGAGACCCAGTACTTC
CASSLGSSGQETQYF
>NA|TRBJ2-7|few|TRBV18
TGTGCCAGCTCACCCGTTGGAGGGACCTACGAGCAGTACTTC
CASSPVGGTYEQYF
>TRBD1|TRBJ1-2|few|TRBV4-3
TGCGCCAGCAGCCAAGAAGTACAGGGGCGAGGCTACACCTTC
CASSQEVQGRGYTF
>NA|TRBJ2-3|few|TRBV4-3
TGCGCCAGCAGCCAAGATCGGGCGGGCGGCACAGATACGCAGTATTTT
CASSQDRAGGTDTQYF
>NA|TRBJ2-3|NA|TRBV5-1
TGCGCCAGCAGACTAGCCCTCACAGATACGCAGTATTTT
CASRLALTDTQYF
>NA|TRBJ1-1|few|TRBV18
TGTGCCAGCTCACCACCGCCGATAAACACTGAAGCTTTCTTT
CASSPPPINTEAFF
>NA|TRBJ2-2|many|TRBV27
TGTGCCAGCACCTATTACTCGGGCACCGGGGAGCTGTTTTTT
CASTYYSGTGELFF
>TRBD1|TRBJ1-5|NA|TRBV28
TGTGCCAGCAATATCCAGGGGGTGAGCAATCAGCCCCAGCATTTT
CASNIQGVSNQPQHF
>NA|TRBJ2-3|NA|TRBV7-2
TGTGCCAGCAGCTTAAGATCAATAGGCTTCACAGATACGCAGTATTTT
CASSLRSIGFTDTQYF
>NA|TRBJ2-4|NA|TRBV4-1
TGCGCCAGCAGCCAAGACCGACTAGTGCAAAACATTCAGTACTTC
CASSQDRLVQNIQYF
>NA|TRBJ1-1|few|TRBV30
TGTGCCTGGAGTGCGACCGGGACTGAAGCTTTCTTT
CAWSATGTEAFF
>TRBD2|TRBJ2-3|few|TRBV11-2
TGTGCCAGCAGCGAGAGAAGACTAGCGGGTGGCACAGATACGCAGTATTTT
CASSERRLAGGTDTQYF
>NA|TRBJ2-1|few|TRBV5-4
TGTGCCACCACCCGTAGGGAGTTGAACAATGAGCAGTTCTTC
CATTRRELNNEQFF
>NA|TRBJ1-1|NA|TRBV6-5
TGTGCCAGCAGTAGGAGCACTGAAGCTTTCTTT
CASSRSTEAFF